The sequence of this T cell receptor (beta chain) was determined in a study of T cell changes during pregnancy in multiple sclerosis. The repertoire was sequenced with immunoSEQ multiplex PCR; TCRdb's copy has only in-frame clones and lacks some. This sample has about 38,000 clones, with 92% found just once. The sample here was CD8+ T cells from peripheral blood mononuclear cells, taken in the third trimester of pregnancy. The receptor was derived from a female donor with multiple sclerosis, enrolled in a pregnancy study.

CDR3 coding DNA: TGTGCCAGCAGCGTAGGACTAGCGTCCGGGGAGCTGTTTTTT. It translates to CASSVGLASGELFF. V and J are TRBV9 and TRBJ2-2, with 8 bases fitting TRBD2. Germline V lookup: CDR1 SGDLS, CDR2 YYNGEE. Unmatched junction bases numbered 1, after V lost 0 bases and J lost 6 bases. This CDR3 has 14 amino acids.